This is a list of T cell receptor beta chains from one sample in a study of cytomegalovirus exposure and HLA in healthy donors. Clones were read by immunoSEQ multiplex PCR, and TCRdb kept only the in-frame ones, dropping some. In all, the sample yields tens of thousands of clones. Sequencing used PBMCs. The source of these receptors is a man aged 25 to 40 in good health and CMV-seropositive. The CDR3 runs from the conserved cysteine through the conserved F or W. D genes are given only for firm matches.

V gene,J gene,D gene,CDR3 DNA,CDR3 protein
TRBV6-1,TRBJ1-5,-,TGTGCCAGCAGCACAACGAATAATCAGCCCCAGCATTTT,CASSTTNNQPQHF
TRBV7-9,TRBJ2-1,-,TGTGCCAGCAGCTTAACTCCAAATGAGCAGTTCTTC,CASSLTPNEQFF
TRBV25-1,TRBJ1-6,TRBD1,TGTGCCAGCAGTGATAAGGCCGACAGGGTGTATTCACCCCTCCACTTT,CASSDKADRVYSPLHF
TRBV29-1,TRBJ1-2,TRBD1,TGCAGCGGCCAAGTCCAGGGGGCTCGCGGCTATGGCTACACCTTC,CSGQVQGARGYGYTF
TRBV4-1,TRBJ1-1,-,TGCGCCAGCATCAGTATGAACACTGAAGCTTTCTTT,CASISMNTEAFF
TRBV19,TRBJ1-2,-,TGTGCCAGTAGTATAGATATTCGGGGAACCTATGGCTACACCTTC,CASSIDIRGTYGYTF
TRBV5-1,TRBJ2-7,TRBD1,TGCGCCAGCAGCCGACAGGGGGCGCCCCACGAGCAGTACTTC,CASSRQGAPHEQYF
TRBV30,TRBJ1-1,-,TGTGCCTGGAGCCCCACACTGAACACTGAAGCTTTCTTT,CAWSPTLNTEAFF
TRBV30,TRBJ1-2,-,TGTGCCTGGAGTGTAGGCGGTTGGGCAGGGAATGGCTACACCTTC,CAWSVGGWAGNGYTF
TRBV9,TRBJ2-7,TRBD2,TGTGCCAGCAGCGTAGATGGGACTAGTATCGACGAGCAGTACTTC,CASSVDGTSIDEQYF
TRBV29-1,TRBJ2-2,TRBD1,TGCAGCGTTGCGGACAGGGGGCGCACCGGGGAGCTGTTTTTT,CSVADRGRTGELFF
TRBV30,TRBJ1-5,-,TGTGCCTGGAGTCCCCAAGAGAATCAGCCCCAGCATTTT,CAWSPQENQPQHF
TRBV6-1,TRBJ1-5,-,TGTGCCAGCAGTGCGGGGGGCCAGGGCAATCAGCCCCAGCATTTT,CASSAGGQGNQPQHF
TRBV30,TRBJ1-2,-,TGTGCCTGGAGTGTAACGGGTAACTATGGCTACACCTTC,CAWSVTGNYGYTF
TRBV7-8,TRBJ2-7,-,TGTGCCAGCAGCTTTCGACTTCCCTCCTACGAGCAGTACTTC,CASSFRLPSYEQYF
TRBV30,TRBJ2-3,TRBD2,TGTGCCTGGACCGTTGGGGGGGATAACACAGATACGCAGTATTTT,CAWTVGGDNTDTQYF
TRBV6-4,TRBJ2-1,TRBD2,TGTGCCAGCAGTGACTCGACTAGCGGGAACAATGAGCAGTTCTTC,CASSDSTSGNNEQFF
TRBV11-2,TRBJ2-5,-,TGTGCCAGCAGCTCTGGAAGGGGGCAAGAGACCCAGTACTTC,CASSSGRGQETQYF
TRBV29-1,TRBJ2-7,TRBD1,TGCAGCGCTGGCCAGGGGGCGACCCCTCTCGAGCAGTACTTC,CSAGQGATPLEQYF
TRBV4-2,TRBJ2-2,-,TGTGCCAGCAGCCATACTAGTCTTCCCGGGGAGCTGTTTTTT,CASSHTSLPGELFF
TRBV7-2,TRBJ2-5,TRBD2,TGCGCCAGCAGCTTAGCCTCTAGCGGGGGTCAAGAGACCCAGTACTTC,CASSLASSGGQETQYF
TRBV7-2,TRBJ2-7,-,TGTGCCAGCAGCTTAGAAGCCTACGAGCAGTACTTC,CASSLEAYEQYF
TRBV6-6,TRBJ1-1,-,TGTGCCAGCAGTTATCGGCAGGGCTGGAACACTGAAGCTTTCTTT,CASSYRQGWNTEAFF
TRBV6-1,TRBJ1-5,-,TGTGCCAGCACGCCCTCCCCAGATCAGCCCCAGCATTTT,CASTPSPDQPQHF
TRBV5-8,TRBJ1-1,-,TGTGCCAGCAGCTTCAGTGGCTGGGGGGACACTGAAGCTTTCTTT,CASSFSGWGDTEAFF
TRBV9,TRBJ1-1,-,TGTGCCAGCAGTTCACAGGGATCTTTCACTGAAGCTTTCTTT,CASSSQGSFTEAFF
TRBV19,TRBJ2-7,-,TGTGCCAGTAGCCTGACAGACCCCGCGTCCGAGCAGTACTTC,CASSLTDPASEQYF
TRBV27,TRBJ2-3,TRBD2,TGTGCCAGCAGTTTAAGCGGGGGCCCATTTACAGATACGCAGTATTTT,CASSLSGGPFTDTQYF
TRBV4-1,TRBJ1-1,-,TGCGCCAGCAGCCAACAACAGGGAATAGAGAATGAAGCTTTCTTT,CASSQQQGIENEAFF
TRBV30,TRBJ1-6,-,TGTGCCTGGAGCCGGGAAAGGGAACGGTCACCCCTACACTTT,CAWSRERERSPLHF
TRBV14,TRBJ2-1,TRBD2,TGTGCCAGCAGCCAGAGCCGGGTACTAGCGGGAGATGAGCAGTTCTTC,CASSQSRVLAGDEQFF
TRBV6-1,TRBJ2-2,TRBD1,TGTGCCAGCAGTGCCGTACAGGGGGGATACACCGGGGAGCTGTTTTTT,CASSAVQGGYTGELFF
TRBV6-5,TRBJ1-5,-,TGTGCCAGCAGCCACACAGCCAATCAGCCCCAGCATTTT,CASSHTANQPQHF
TRBV5-1,TRBJ1-2,-,TGCGCCAGCAGCGGTCAGGGGAACTATGGCTACACCTTC,CASSGQGNYGYTF
TRBV7-8,TRBJ2-2,-,TGTGCCAGCAGCTTAGGCCCTGGCGGGAACACCGGGGAGCTGTTTTTT,CASSLGPGGNTGELFF
TRBV20-1,TRBJ1-2,TRBD1,TGCAGTGCTACCGACAGGGATGGCTACACCTTC,CSATDRDGYTF
TRBV4-2,TRBJ1-3,-,TGTGCCAGCAGCCATCTGGGTGGTGGGGCTACTGGAAACACCATATATTTT,CASSHLGGGATGNTIYF
TRBV4-1,TRBJ2-7,-,TGCGCCAGCAGCCTAAACACAAACTACGAGCAGTACTTC,CASSLNTNYEQYF
TRBV27,TRBJ2-1,-,TGTGCCAGCAGTTTAGGAGGGTACAATGAGCAGTTCTTC,CASSLGGYNEQFF
TRBV5-1,TRBJ2-5,-,TGCGCCAGCAGCCAACAAGGGGGAGCAGCGGGGGAGACCCAGTACTTC,CASSQQGGAAGETQYF
TRBV7-9,TRBJ1-2,-,TGTGCCAGCAGCTTAGCGGATACTCTGGGGAGAATATTC,CASSLADTLGRIF
TRBV7-9,TRBJ2-7,TRBD1,TGTGCCAGCAGCTTAGCCGGGACAGGGGTGGGCGAGCAGTACTTC,CASSLAGTGVGEQYF
TRBV6-1,TRBJ2-1,TRBD1,TGTGCCAGCAGTCGGGACAGACTCTCCGACAATGAGCAGTTCTTC,CASSRDRLSDNEQFF
TRBV9,TRBJ1-4,-,TGTGCCAGCAGCGCGGAAGGAGCAACTAATGAAAAACTGTTTTTT,CASSAEGATNEKLFF
TRBV23-1,TRBJ1-5,-,TGCGCCAGCAGTCAACCGGGACTACCTTTCCATCAGCCCCAGCATTTT,CASSQPGLPFHQPQHF
TRBV21-1,TRBJ1-5,-,TGTGCCAGCAGCAAAGAAAAGGCGGACTATAGCAATCAGCCCCAGCATTTT,CASSKEKADYSNQPQHF
TRBV7-9,TRBJ2-5,TRBD1,TGTGCCAGCAGCTTGGGACAGTACCAAGAGACCCAGTACTTC,CASSLGQYQETQYF
TRBV29-1,TRBJ2-7,TRBD2,TGCAGCGCCCTCCCGACTAGCGCCTACGAGCAGTACTTC,CSALPTSAYEQYF
TRBV4-2,TRBJ2-1,TRBD2,TGTGCCAGCAGCCAAGTGTTGACTAGCGGGAGTGTCAATGAGCAGTTCTTC,CASSQVLTSGSVNEQFF
TRBV30,TRBJ1-5,-,TGTGCCTGGAGAAAACAGGGCAATCAGCCCCAGCATTTT,CAWRKQGNQPQHF
TRBV27,TRBJ2-1,-,TGTGCCAGCAGTTTATATCGGAGCTCCGACAATGAGCAGTTCTTC,CASSLYRSSDNEQFF
TRBV5-4,TRBJ2-7,-,TGTGCCAGCAGCTTGGAGGTGCAGGGAACCTACGAGCAGTACTTC,CASSLEVQGTYEQYF
TRBV4-1,TRBJ1-5,TRBD1,TGCGCCAGCAGCTCCCGGACAGGGCCTCAGCCCCAGCATTTT,CASSSRTGPQPQHF